Below, 25 T cell receptor beta chains from the same sample are listed, as sequenced in a study of T cells in Graves' hyperthyroidism and ophthalmopathy. Authors of the study amplified TCR beta CDR3 regions from RNA transcripts. TCR CDR3 underwent first-round RT-PCR with the HTBI primer set. TCRdb recomputed calls from the multiplex PCR reads with MiXCR, one row per CDR3 protein. The data show some 270,000 distinct CDR3 sequences, roughly an eighth seen once. Sequences were obtained from blood. The receptors originated from a woman aged 40 to 55 with Graves' hyperthyroidism.

This clonotype was observed at least ten times. The chain is built from TRBV6-1 and TRBJ2-1; D remains unclear. Germline CDR1 reads MNHNS; CDR2 reads SASEGT. CDR3 length: 16 amino acids. V was pared by 5 bases and J by 0 bases, with 14 bases between. The CDR3 region is CASSLSRTGSYNEQFF. DNA of the CDR3: TGTGCCAGCAGTTTATCTAGGACGGGCTCCTACAATGAGCAGTTCTTC.

The sample holds many counts of this clonotype. The chain carries TRBV7-2 and TRBJ1-6; the D gene is possibly TRBD1 (6 bases). The V gene's germline CDR1 is SGHTA and CDR2 FQGNSA. The CDR3 covers 15 residues. The germline V and J ends were trimmed by 5 bases and 9 bases, with 17 bases remaining between them. This CDR3 is CASSIDRLLGSPLHF. The CDR3 coding sequence is TGTGCCAGCAGCATCGACAGGCTCCTTGGTTCACCCCTCCACTTT.

This clonotype was seen ten or more times. CDR3 amino acids: CASSQANPGLVAEQFF. CDR3 nucleotides: TGTGCCAGCAGCCAAGCAAACCCGGGACTAGTTGCTGAGCAGTTCTTC. This chain links TRBV3-1 with TRBJ2-1; 8 nucleotides agree with TRBD2. V gave up 1 base and J gave up 9 bases; unmatched junction bases: 11. The CDR3 has 16 residues. Germline V gene data show CDR1 as LGHDT and CDR2 as YNNKEL (reference sequence).

To note about this clonotype: Relative to the germline gene, one junction end is altered; a read error may explain this. The chain carries TRBV7-9 and TRBJ1-2, with TRBD1 as a possible D gene (5 bases). Germline CDR1 is SEHNR and CDR2 is FQNEAQ (reference sequence). CDR3 size: 14 residues. The CDR3 loop is CAGSYGDLNYGYTF. CDR3 nucleotide sequence: TGTGCCGGCAGCTACGGGGACCTTAACTATGGCTACACCTTC. The full variable domain, completed using reference TRBV7-9 and TRBJ1-2, is DTGVSQNPRHKITKRGQNVTFRCDPISEHNRLYWYRQTLGQGPEFLTYFQNEAQLEKSRLLSDRFSAERPKGSFSTLEIQRTEQGDSAMYLCAGSYGDLNYGYTFGSGTRLTVV.

This clonotype showed up just a few times. The V call is TRBV6-1, the J call TRBJ2-7, with 9 bases aligning to TRBD2. Germline CDR1 and CDR2: MNHNS and SASEGT. V lost 7 bases to trimming and J lost 5 bases; unmatched junction nucleotides: 18. This CDR3 is 17 amino acids long. The CDR3 is CASKTRSGTSSLHEQYF. The CDR3 DNA is TGTGCCAGCAAGACTCGATCCGGGACTAGCAGCCTCCACGAGCAGTACTTC.

This clonotype was seen at least ten times. CDR3 sequence (DNA): TGTGCCAGCAGCTTCGGTGAACAGGGACCAGATACGCAGTATTTT. Translating it yields CASSFGEQGPDTQYF. The chain combines TRBV7-6 with TRBJ2-3; D may be TRBD1 (6 bases). Trimming left V 3 bases short and J 4 bases short, with 14 bases between. CDR1 SGHVS and CDR2 FNYEAQ come from the germline V gene. The CDR3 loop spans 15 amino acids.

This clonotype was observed at least ten times. The rearrangement uses TRBV30 and TRBJ1-1; tentatively, D is TRBD1 (5 bases). V lost 5 bases and J 8 bases, leaving 12 bases between the germline ends. The CDR3 runs to 11 residues. CDR1 is GTSNPN, CDR2 SVGIG, per germline (reference sequence). DNA of the CDR3: TGTGCCTGGGGGGGGACCGTAGAAGCTTTCTTT. Its translation: CAWGGTVEAFF.

This clonotype was detected a few times. The chain combines TRBV6-1 with TRBJ2-3; D remains unclear. With 3 bases removed from V and 0 bases from J, the gap between germline ends came to 7 bases. This CDR3 is 14 amino acids long. Germline V lookup: CDR1 MNHNS, CDR2 SASEGT. CDR3 sequence (DNA): TGTGCCAGCAGTGAGGATCCAAGCACAGATACGCAGTATTTT. This codes for CASSEDPSTDTQYF.

The sample holds many counts of this clonotype. V usage is TRBV10-3 and J usage is TRBJ2-2; 9 bases map to TRBD1. The CDR3 runs to 14 residues. The V gene end was trimmed by 10 bases and the J gene end by 6 bases; junction bases not matched to a gene: 9. Germline lookup yields CDR1 ENHRY and CDR2 SYGVKD. The CDR3 reads CATSGQGIAGELFF. CDR3 DNA: TGTGCCACTTCGGGACAGGGTATCGCCGGGGAGCTGTTTTTT.

This clonotype was detected ten times or more. The V call is TRBV25-1, the J call TRBJ2-7, with 8 bases that match TRBD1. Germline V gene lookup returns CDR1 MGHDK and CDR2 SYGVNS. This CDR3 has 13 amino acids. The ends lost 6 bases at V and 1 base at J; junction bases unmatched: 2. CDR3 sequence reads: CASRGQGSYEQYF. DNA of the CDR3: TGTGCCAGCAGAGGACAGGGATCCTACGAGCAGTACTTC.

The sample holds many counts of this clonotype. The chain carries TRBV7-2 and TRBJ2-2; D is uncertain. In germline, CDR1 is SGHTA, CDR2 FQGNSA. V lost 0 bases, J lost 6 bases, and 5 bases lay in between. The CDR3 has 13 residues. This CDR3 reads CASSLAYPGELFF. The CDR3 bases are TGTGCCAGCAGCTTAGCTTACCCCGGGGAGCTGTTTTTT.

This clonotype occurred many times. CDR3 sequence (DNA): TGTGCCAGCAGTACCCCGCAGGGAGGCAATCAGCCCCAGCATTTT. The encoded protein is CASSTPQGGNQPQHF. The chain is built from TRBV28 and TRBJ1-5, with D perhaps TRBD1 (5 bases). Per the germline V gene, CDR1 is MDHEN and CDR2 is SYDVKM. CDR3 size: 15 residues. Trimming took off 5 bases at V and 2 bases at J, with 13 bases between the two ends.

This clonotype was counted ten times or more. This rearrangement joins TRBV20-1 to TRBJ1-5; a possible D gene is TRBD1 (5 bases). The CDR3 sequence is 13 residues long. Trimming cost V 4 bases and J 1 base, with 8 bases left between them. CDR1 and CDR2 from the germline V gene are DFQATT and SNEGSKA (reference sequence). The CDR3 reads CSATRDSNQPQHF. The CDR3 region has the DNA TGCAGTGCTACCCGGGACAGCAATCAGCCCCAGCATTTT.

Ten or more counts support this clonotype. The rearrangement links TRBV19 to TRBJ1-6, with D hard to call. The V gene's germline CDR1 is LNHDA and CDR2 SQIVND (reference sequence). This CDR3 comprises 17 residues. The V and J ends lost 0 bases and 9 bases respectively, with 18 bases between them. The CDR3 loop is CASSIDRRFIRGSPLHF. Here the CDR3 DNA reads TGTGCCAGTAGTATAGATCGCAGGTTTATCCGTGGTTCACCCCTCCACTTT.

In its sample, this clonotype was seen many times. The V and J genes are TRBV3-1 and TRBJ2-5; D perhaps matches TRBD2 (5 bases). The CDR3 is made up of 14 amino acids. CDR1 is LGHDT and CDR2 is YNNKEL in the germline V gene (reference sequence). The V end was cut by 6 bases, the J end by 5 bases, with 16 bases between. Here the CDR3 reads CASSSTLTGETQYF. The DNA for the CDR3 is TGTGCCAGCAGTTCGACCTTGACGGGGGAGACCCAGTACTTC.

This clonotype showed up many times. CDR3 sequence: CASSWTGLGYTF. For the CDR3, the DNA is TGTGCCAGCAGTTGGACAGGGTTGGGCTACACCTTC. The genes are TRBV12-3 or TRBV12-4 and TRBJ1-2; 8 bases fit TRBD1. The ends lost 4 bases at V and 8 bases at J; junction bases unmatched: 3. The CDR3 is 12 amino acids.

This clonotype was counted many times. The DNA for the CDR3 is TGTGCCAGCAGCCAAGAGACAGGTTCTCATGGCTACACCTTC. Its translation is CASSQETGSHGYTF. The chain joins TRBV3-1 to TRBJ1-2; tentative D call: TRBD1 (6 bases). V was cut by 0 bases and J by 6 bases, with 11 bases left in between. There are 14 residues in the CDR3. Germline CDR1 LGHDT, CDR2 YNNKEL (reference sequence).

This clonotype was detected ten times or more. This chain links TRBV6-1 with TRBJ1-1; D might be TRBD1 (6 bases). Germline V gives CDR1 MNHNS, CDR2 SASEGT. Trimming left V 8 bases short and J 1 base short, with 17 bases between. This CDR3 has 15 residues. Here the CDR3 reads CASASPTGTNTEAFF. The CDR3 DNA sequence: TGTGCCAGCGCCTCCCCAACAGGGACGAACACTGAAGCTTTCTTT.

Ten or more counts support this clonotype. The chain employs TRBV9 and TRBJ1-2; TRBD1 is a possible D gene (5 bases). Trimming shortened V by 0 bases and J by 7 bases, and 7 bases separated the two germline ends. Germline V gene sequence: CDR1 SGDLS, CDR2 YYNGEE. This CDR3 contains 12 residues. CDR3 amino acids: CASSVAQGGYTF. The CDR3 DNA reads as TGTGCCAGCAGCGTAGCTCAGGGTGGCTACACCTTC. Full variable domain (remainder filled in from reference TRBV9 and TRBJ1-2): DSGVTQTPKHLITATGQRVTLRCSPRSGDLSVYWYQQSLDQGLQFLIQYYNGEERAKGNILERFSAQQFPDLHSELNLSSLELGDSALYFCASSVAQGGYTFGSGTRLTVV.

This clonotype was detected many times. The V and J genes are TRBV7-3 and TRBJ1-6, with a weak D call TRBD1 (5 bases). V dropped 7 bases and J dropped 5 bases, with 18 bases sitting between them. Germline lookup yields CDR1 SGHTA and CDR2 FQGTGA. The CDR3 spans 16 residues. CDR3 amino acids: CASTIAQQADNSPLHF. The CDR3 coding sequence is TGTGCCAGCACTATCGCCCAACAGGCGGATAATTCACCCCTCCACTTT.

The rearrangement links TRBV6-4 to TRBJ2-2; unclear D gene. Trimming removed 0 bases from V and 3 bases from J, with 14 bases in between. Looked up from germline, CDR1 is MRHNA and CDR2 is SNTAGT. The CDR3 is 17 residues long. CDR3 amino acids: CASSDSRTGPHTGELFF. The CDR3 DNA reads TGTGCCAGCAGTGACTCGAGAACGGGCCCCCACACCGGGGAGCTGTTTTTT.

This clonotype was recorded once. The gene calls are TRBV18 and TRBJ1-2; 7 positions agree with TRBD1. Germline loops: CDR1 KGHSH, CDR2 LQKENI. J was trimmed by 3 bases and V by 4 bases; bases with no gene match: 8. This CDR3 comprises 15 residues. CDR3 sequence reads: CASSLDRVQDYGYTF. CDR3 nucleotide sequence: TGTGCCAGCTCACTAGACAGGGTACAAGACTATGGCTACACCTTC.

This clonotype was counted many times. The CDR3 region is CASTPREVVNEQFF. The CDR3 nucleotides read TGTGCCAGCACTCCCCGGGAGGTGGTCAATGAGCAGTTCTTC. This sequence joins TRBV7-9 and TRBJ2-1, with 7 bases identical to TRBD2. The germline V gene has CDR1 SEHNR and CDR2 FQNEAQ (reference sequence). This CDR3 has 14 residues. J was trimmed by 6 bases and V by 7 bases; bases with no gene match: 9.

This clonotype has ten or more counts. This chain connects TRBV20-1 to TRBJ2-3; 13 bases map to TRBD2. There are 15 residues in the CDR3. Germline V gene data show CDR1 as DFQATT and CDR2 as SNEGSKA (reference sequence). J gave up 5 bases and V 6 bases, and 8 bases lay outside the gene matches. The CDR3 protein is CSAGGTSGILDTQYF. CDR3 coding DNA: TGCAGTGCCGGAGGGACTAGCGGGATTTTAGATACGCAGTATTTT.

This chain joins TRBV7-9 and TRBJ2-7, with TRBD2 matching 7 bases. The CDR3 loop spans 14 amino acids. The V gene's germline CDR1 is SEHNR and CDR2 FQNEAQ (reference sequence). V was pared by 4 bases and J by 3 bases, with 6 bases of the junction left unmatched. The DNA for the CDR3 is TGTGCCAGCAGCTCGACTAGCTTGGGCTACGAGCAGTACTTC. Translating gives CASSSTSLGYEQYF.